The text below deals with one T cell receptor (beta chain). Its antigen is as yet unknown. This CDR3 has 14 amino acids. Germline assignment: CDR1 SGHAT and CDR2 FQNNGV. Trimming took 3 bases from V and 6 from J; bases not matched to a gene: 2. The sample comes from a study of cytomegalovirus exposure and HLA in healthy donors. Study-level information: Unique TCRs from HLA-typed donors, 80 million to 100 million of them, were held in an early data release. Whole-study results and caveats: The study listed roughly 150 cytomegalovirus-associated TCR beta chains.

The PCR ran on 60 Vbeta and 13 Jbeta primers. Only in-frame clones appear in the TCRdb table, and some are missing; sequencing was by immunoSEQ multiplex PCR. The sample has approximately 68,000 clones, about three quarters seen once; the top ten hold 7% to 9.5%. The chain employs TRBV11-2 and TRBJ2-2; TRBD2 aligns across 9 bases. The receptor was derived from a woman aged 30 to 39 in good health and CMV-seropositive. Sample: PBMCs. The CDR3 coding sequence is TGTGCCAGCAGCTTCCAGCGGGGGGCCGGGGAGCTGTTTTTT. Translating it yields CASSFQRGAGELFF.